This T cell receptor (beta chain) was profiled in a study of shared clonotypes between healthy human individuals. As for this clone: The antigen remains unidentified. The same CDR3 arises from other DNA sequences in this sample as well.

Regarding the study as a whole: Rarefaction exposed incomplete sorted-subset sequencing despite large depth.

V was pared by 0 bases and J by 5 bases, with 4 bases between. The CDR3 has 11 residues. Germline lookup yields CDR1 GTSNPN and CDR2 SVGIG (reference sequence). The protocol was immunoSEQ multiplex PCR, while the TCRdb copy is restricted to in-frame clones and leaves out a portion. This table has some 2,000,000 clones, 95% appearing once. The chain carries TRBV30 and TRBJ2-5; unclear D gene. Sequencing was carried out using naive CD4+ T cells sorted from blood. Subset specified: CD45RA+ positively selected. This TCR came from a man between 18 and 29 years old in good health. As DNA, the CDR3 is TGTGCCTGGAGTGTAAAGGAGACCCAGTACTTC. Translated: CAWSVKETQYF.